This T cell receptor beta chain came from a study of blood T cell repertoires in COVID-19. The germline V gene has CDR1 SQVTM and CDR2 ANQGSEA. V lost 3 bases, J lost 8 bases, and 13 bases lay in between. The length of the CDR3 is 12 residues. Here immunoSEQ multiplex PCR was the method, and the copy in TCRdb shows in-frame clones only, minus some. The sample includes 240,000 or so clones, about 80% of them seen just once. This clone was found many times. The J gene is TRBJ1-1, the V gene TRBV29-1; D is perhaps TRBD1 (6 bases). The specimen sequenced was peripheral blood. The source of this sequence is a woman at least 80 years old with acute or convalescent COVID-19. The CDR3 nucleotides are TGCAGCGTTGAGGCAGGGGAAGGCGAAGCTTTCTTT. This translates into CSVEAGEGEAFF.